Following are 26 T cell receptor beta chains from one sample sequenced in a study of T cells in Graves' hyperthyroidism and ophthalmopathy. Amplification of TCR beta CDR3 regions used RNA as the template. In the first-round RT-PCR of the TCR CDR3, the HTBI primer set was used. In TCRdb, the multiplex PCR reads were re-called with MiXCR into one record per CDR3 protein. This sample has some 550,000 distinct CDR3 sequences; about a sixth occur once, and the top ten carry roughly 3%. Sequenced input: blood. The receptors here all came from a woman aged 40-49 years with Graves' ophthalmopathy.

This clonotype appeared a few times. The chain combines TRBV5-5 with TRBJ2-1; tentatively, D is TRBD1 (7 bases). There are 16 residues in the CDR3. Trimming stripped 7 bases from V and 1 base from J, with 18 bases between. CDR1 and CDR2 from the germline V gene are SGHKS and YYEKEE (reference sequence). CDR3 sequence reads: CASDPRGASSYNEQFF. The CDR3, as DNA: TGTGCCAGCGACCCCAGGGGGGCGTCGTCCTACAATGAGCAGTTCTTC. Filled out from reference TRBV5-5 and TRBJ2-1, the complete variable domain reads DAGVTQSPTHLIKTRGQQVTLRCSPISGHKSVSWYQQVLGQGPQFIFQYYEKEERGRGNFPDRFSARQFPNYSSELNVNALLLGDSALYLCASDPRGASSYNEQFFGPGTRLTVL.

This clonotype was counted at least ten times. The J gene is TRBJ2-7, the V gene TRBV10-3; perhaps TRBD1 as D (6 bases). V shed 6 bases and J shed 2 bases, with 8 bases lying between them. From germline, CDR1 is ENHRY and CDR2 SYGVKD. The CDR3 runs to 12 residues. CDR3 in DNA: TGTGCCATCAGCGAGGGGGCCTACGAGCAGTACTTC. This codes for CAISEGAYEQYF.

The sample holds many counts of this clonotype. This chain joins TRBV11-2 and TRBJ1-6, with D unclear. V dropped 4 bases and J dropped 6 bases, with 10 bases sitting between them. Germline-derived CDR1 and CDR2 are SGHAT and FQNNGV. The CDR3 has 14 residues. The CDR3 nucleotides read TGTGCCAGCAGCTCGCGGGCGTCTAATTCACCCCTCCACTTT. This sequence encodes CASSSRASNSPLHF.

This clonotype was detected once. V usage is TRBV4-1 and J usage is TRBJ1-4; D remains ambiguous. With 2 bases removed from V and 7 bases from J, the gap between germline ends came to 14 bases. From germline, CDR1 is MGHRA and CDR2 YSYEKL. This CDR3 comprises 15 residues. CDR3 nucleotides: TGCGCCAGCAGCCAATCCGGAGGGATCGCTGAAAAACTGTTTTTT. Amino acid sequence: CASSQSGGIAEKLFF.

This rearrangement joins TRBV20-1 to TRBJ1-6, with D perhaps matching TRBD1 (5 bases). This CDR3 spans 16 amino acids. Germline CDR1 DFQATT, CDR2 SNEGSKA (reference sequence). V lost 5 bases and J lost 6, with 20 bases in between. Here the CDR3 reads CSAPGVGDFGNSPLHF. The CDR3 nucleotides are TGCAGTGCTCCGGGGGTGGGGGACTTTGGTAATTCACCCCTCCACTTT.

This clonotype has a count of ten or more. This chain connects TRBV13 to TRBJ2-1; D perhaps matches TRBD1 (6 bases). The V and J ends lost 5 bases and 7 bases respectively, with 12 bases between them. The CDR3 has 13 residues. Germline lookup yields CDR1 PRHDT and CDR2 FYEKMQ (reference sequence). CDR3 coding DNA: TGTGCCAGCAGCACCGACAGGATGAATGAGCAGTTCTTC. Translated: CASSTDRMNEQFF. The whole variable domain, filled in from reference TRBV13 and TRBJ2-1, reads AAGVIQSPRHLIKEKRETATLKCYPIPRHDTVYWYQQGPGQDPQFLISFYEKMQSDKGSIPDRFSAQQFSDYHSELNMSSLELGDSALYFCASSTDRMNEQFFGPGTRLTVL.

This clonotype was seen ten or more times. This sequence joins TRBV28 and TRBJ2-3, with 13 bases lining up with TRBD2. The CDR3 covers 17 residues. CDR1 and CDR2 from the germline V gene are MDHEN and SYDVKM. With V trimmed by 2 bases and J by 5 bases, 7 bases remained unmatched. The CDR3: CASSLTRLAGGEDTQYF. DNA for the CDR3: TGTGCCAGCAGTTTAACCCGACTAGCGGGAGGAGAAGATACGCAGTATTTT.

The rearrangement joins TRBV4-1 to TRBJ1-5; D remains unclear. Germline CDR1 and CDR2: MGHRA and YSYEKL. V was clipped by 4 bases and J by 4 bases, with 14 bases between them. The CDR3 is 15 residues long. The CDR3 DNA reads as TGCGCCAGCAGCCCGGCGTCGGGCTTAAATCAGCCCCAGCATTTT. Translation gives CASSPASGLNQPQHF.

This chain joins TRBV7-9 and TRBJ2-3; perhaps TRBD2 as D (5 bases). CDR1 and CDR2 from the germline V gene are SEHNR and FQNEAQ (reference sequence). The length of the CDR3 is 13 residues. The V end was cut by 4 bases, the J end by 6 bases, with 11 bases between. CDR3 sequence: CASSSLLADTQYF. The CDR3 nucleotides are TGTGCCAGCAGCTCACTATTAGCGGATACGCAGTATTTT.

On this clonotype itself: This may be a read error, as it is one base from a much larger clone. The gene calls are TRBV20-1 and TRBJ2-7; TRBD2 aligns across 8 bases. This CDR3 region has 16 residues. With V trimmed by 2 bases and J by 0 bases, 9 bases remained unmatched. Germline V gives CDR1 DFQATT, CDR2 SNEGSKA (reference sequence). CDR3 nucleotide sequence: TGCAGTGCTAGATACCCTGGCGGGAGGTTCTCCTACGAGCAGTACTTC. Translated: CSARYPGGRFSYEQYF.

This clonotype was seen repeatedly, ten times or more. The chain has TRBV27 and TRBJ2-3; 16 bases agree with TRBD2. V gave up 10 bases and J gave up 3 bases; unmatched junction bases: 7. Germline V CDR1 and CDR2: MNHEY, SMNVEV (reference sequence). The CDR3 consists of 16 residues. The CDR3: CATGTSGRGRTDTQYF. The DNA of the CDR3 is TGTGCCACCGGGACTAGCGGGAGGGGGAGGACAGATACGCAGTATTTT.

This clonotype was detected ten times or more. The chain uses TRBV7-3 and TRBJ2-3, with 9 positions matching TRBD2. The CDR3 consists of 17 residues. Germline V gives CDR1 SGHTA, CDR2 FQGTGA. V lost 2 bases and J lost 5; bases outside the gene matches: 11. The CDR3 DNA reads TGTGCCAGCAGCTTATTTCCCGCTAGCGGGAATTTAGATACGCAGTATTTT. This translates into CASSLFPASGNLDTQYF.

The chain joins TRBV20-1 to TRBJ1-6; D not certain. The CDR3 is 15 residues long. V was trimmed by 0 bases and J by 0 bases, leaving 6 bases between them. Germline-derived CDR1 and CDR2 are DFQATT and SNEGSKA (reference sequence). CDR3 nucleotide sequence: TGCAGTGCTAGAGAGGTTAGCTCCTATAATTCACCCCTCCACTTT. It encodes CSAREVSSYNSPLHF.

This clonotype occurred many times. The genes are TRBV20-1 and TRBJ2-5; 10 nucleotides line up with TRBD2. V shed 7 bases and J 1 base; nucleotides not matched to a gene: 9. In germline, CDR1 is DFQATT, CDR2 SNEGSKA (reference sequence). The CDR3 has 15 residues. CDR3 nucleotides: TGCAGTGTCCAAGTAGCGGGAGGACTCCAAGAGACCCAGTACTTC. Encoded protein: CSVQVAGGLQETQYF.

In this sample, this clonotype turned up a few times. The rearrangement joins TRBV12-5 to TRBJ2-1; 15 nucleotides agree with TRBD2. Trimming took 5 bases from V and 8 from J; bases not matched to a gene: 7. Germline V lookup: CDR1 LGHNT, CDR2 FRNRAP. The CDR3 has 16 residues. In DNA, the CDR3 is TGTGCTAGTGGTCCACAGGGACTAGCGGGGGGTCATGAGCAGTTCTTC. The encoded protein is CASGPQGLAGGHEQFF.

This clonotype was detected many times. V gene TRBV11-2 combines with J gene TRBJ2-3, with 12 bases that match TRBD2. In germline, CDR1 is SGHAT, CDR2 FQNNGV. Trimming at V came to 5 bases and at J to 2 bases, leaving 2 bases not matched to a gene. CDR3 length equals 15 residues. This CDR3 is CASSPSGGDTDTQYF. CDR3 DNA sequence: TGTGCCAGCAGCCCTAGCGGGGGGGACACAGATACGCAGTATTTT. Based on the CDR3 plus reference TRBV11-2 and TRBJ2-3, the full variable domain is EAGVAQSPRYKIIEKRQSVAFWCNPISGHATLYWYQQILGQGPKLLIQFQNNGVVDDSQLPKDRFSAERLKGVDSTLKIQPAKLEDSAVYLCASSPSGGDTDTQYFGPGTRLTVL.

This clonotype was observed a handful of times. This rearrangement joins TRBV27 to TRBJ2-5, with TRBD2 matching 10 bases. The CDR3 covers 17 residues. V lost 4 bases and J lost 4; bases outside the gene matches: 12. Germline lookup yields CDR1 MNHEY and CDR2 SMNVEV (reference sequence). CDR3 protein: CASSSKTVSGRGETQYF. The CDR3, as DNA: TGTGCCAGCAGTTCGAAAACCGTCAGCGGGAGGGGAGAGACCCAGTACTTC.

This clonotype was counted many times. CDR3 DNA sequence: TGCGCCAGCAGCCAAACCGGGAGCGGTGAGACCCAGTACTTC. It specifies CASSQTGSGETQYF. V and J are TRBV4-1 and TRBJ2-5; weak D call: TRBD2 (6 bases). There are 14 residues in the CDR3. Germline-derived CDR1 and CDR2 are MGHRA and YSYEKL. Trimming took 2 bases from V and 5 from J, leaving 12 bases between them.

This clonotype was detected only a few times. The chain uses TRBV11-3 and TRBJ1-5; no reliable D call. Trimming took 2 bases from V and 5 from J, leaving 10 bases between them. This CDR3 has 14 residues. CDR1 is SGHNT and CDR2 is YENEEA in the germline V gene. The CDR3, as DNA: TGTGCCAGCAGCTTACTTGCAGGTTATCAGCCCCAGCATTTT. This sequence encodes CASSLLAGYQPQHF.

This chain uses TRBV2 with TRBJ2-1; TRBD2 agrees at 15 bases. Per the germline V gene, CDR1 is SNHLY and CDR2 is FYNNEI. This CDR3 is 14 amino acids long. V shed 7 bases, J shed 8 bases, and the junction held 3 bases outside the gene matches. CDR3 nucleotides: TGTGCCAGCACCCGGACTAGCGGGAGGGATGAGCAGTTCTTC. It translates to CASTRTSGRDEQFF. Looking up the rest from reference TRBV2 and TRBJ2-1 gives the full variable domain: EPEVTQTPSHQVTQMGQEVILRCVPISNHLYFYWYRQILGQKVEFLVSFYNNEISEKSEIFDDQFSVERPDGSNFTLKIRSTKLEDSAMYFCASTRTSGRDEQFFGPGTRLTVL.

This clonotype was picked up a small number of times. V usage is TRBV7-9 and J usage is TRBJ2-3; 10 positions match TRBD2. Per germline, CDR1 SEHNR and CDR2 FQNEAQ (reference sequence). The CDR3 is 18 amino acids. V trimming: 7 bases; J trimming: 5 bases; junction bases outside the gene matches: 18. CDR3 nucleotide sequence: TGTGCCAGCAATAGGTTCGGAGCGGGGGGGCCTGTGGGAGATACGCAGTATTTT. It encodes CASNRFGAGGPVGDTQYF.

This clonotype was detected ten times or more. V and J are TRBV7-8 and TRBJ2-1; possible D gene TRBD2, 6 bases. The CDR3 totals 15 residues. The germline V gene encodes CDR1 SGHVS and CDR2 FQNEAQ. V lost 1 base, J lost 2 bases, and 9 bases lay in between. CDR3: CASSLGAGPYNEQFF. CDR3 bases: TGTGCCAGCAGCTTAGGGGCGGGACCCTACAATGAGCAGTTCTTC.

A few counts support this clonotype. The chain uses TRBV12-3 or TRBV12-4 and TRBJ2-7; D is perhaps TRBD1 or TRBD2 (5 bases each). Trimming cost V 6 bases and J 2 bases, with 17 bases left between them. The CDR3 length is 15 residues. CDR3 residues: CASRTTGPHAYEQYF. The CDR3 DNA reads as TGTGCCAGCAGAACCACGGGACCTCACGCCTACGAGCAGTACTTC.

This clonotype was counted a few times. The chain is built from TRBV27 and TRBJ1-2; D unclear. Looked up from germline, CDR1 is MNHEY and CDR2 is SMNVEV (reference sequence). The CDR3 is 12 residues long. V lost 8 bases and J 2 bases, leaving 9 bases between the germline ends. CDR3: CASLRVNYGYTF. CDR3 sequence (DNA): TGTGCCAGCCTACGGGTAAACTATGGCTACACCTTC.

Notes on this clonotype: A much larger clone differs from this one at a single base, so this may be a read error. The chain is built from TRBV5-1 and TRBJ1-2; no firm D call. The CDR3 sequence is 13 residues long. Germline CDR1 SGHRS, CDR2 YFSETQ. With 1 base removed from V and 7 bases from J, the gap between germline ends came to 11 bases. The CDR3 spells CASSLIEGTGYTF. CDR3 coding DNA: TGCGCCAGCAGCTTGATCGAAGGAACTGGCTACACCTTC.

V is TRBV2 and J is TRBJ2-1; D perhaps matches TRBD1 (6 bases). The CDR3 is 15 residues long. The germline V gene encodes CDR1 SNHLY and CDR2 FYNNEI. V lost 6 bases, J lost 2 bases, and 14 bases lay in between. Written as DNA, the CDR3 is TGTGCCAGCAGCTTCCAGGGGAGCCCCTACAATGAGCAGTTCTTC. Encoded protein: CASSFQGSPYNEQFF.